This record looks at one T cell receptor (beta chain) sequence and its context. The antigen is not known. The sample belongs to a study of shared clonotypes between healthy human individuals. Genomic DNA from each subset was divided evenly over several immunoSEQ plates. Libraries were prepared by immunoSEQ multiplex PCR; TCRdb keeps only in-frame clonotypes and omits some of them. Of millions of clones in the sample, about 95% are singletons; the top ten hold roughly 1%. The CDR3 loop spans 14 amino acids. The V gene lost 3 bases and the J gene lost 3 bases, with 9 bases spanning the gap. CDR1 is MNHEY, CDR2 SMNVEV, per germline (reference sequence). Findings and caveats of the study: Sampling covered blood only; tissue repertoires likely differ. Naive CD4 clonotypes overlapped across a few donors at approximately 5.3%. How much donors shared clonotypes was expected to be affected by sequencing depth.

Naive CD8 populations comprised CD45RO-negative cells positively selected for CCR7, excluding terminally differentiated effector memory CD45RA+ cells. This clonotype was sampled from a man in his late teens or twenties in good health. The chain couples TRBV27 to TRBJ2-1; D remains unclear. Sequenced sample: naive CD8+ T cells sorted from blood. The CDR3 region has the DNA TGTGCCAGCAGTTTCGGTCAAGACTACAATGAGCAGTTCTTC. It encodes CASSFGQDYNEQFF.